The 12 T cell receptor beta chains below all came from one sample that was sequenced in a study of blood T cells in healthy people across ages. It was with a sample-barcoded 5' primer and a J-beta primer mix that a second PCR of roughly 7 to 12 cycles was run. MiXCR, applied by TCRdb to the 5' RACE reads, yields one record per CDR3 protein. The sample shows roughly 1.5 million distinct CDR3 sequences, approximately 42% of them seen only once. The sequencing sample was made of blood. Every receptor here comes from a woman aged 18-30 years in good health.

CDR3 sequence: CASSEGTAGQPQHF. The CDR3 DNA sequence: TGCGCCAGCAGCGAGGGGACAGCGGGGCAGCCCCAGCATTTT. The chain has TRBV5-1 and TRBJ1-5; 7 nucleotides agree with TRBD1. CDR3 length: 14 amino acids. CDR1 is SGHRS, CDR2 YFSETQ, per germline. V shed 4 bases and J 7 bases; nucleotides not matched to a gene: 8. The full variable domain, in which reference TRBV5-1 and TRBJ1-5 provide the parts outside the CDR3, is KAGVTQTPRYLIKTRGQQVTLSCSPISGHRSVSWYQQTPGQGLQFLFEYFSETQRNKGNFPGRFSGRQFSNSRSEMNVSTLELGDSALYLCASSEGTAGQPQHFGDGTRLSIL.

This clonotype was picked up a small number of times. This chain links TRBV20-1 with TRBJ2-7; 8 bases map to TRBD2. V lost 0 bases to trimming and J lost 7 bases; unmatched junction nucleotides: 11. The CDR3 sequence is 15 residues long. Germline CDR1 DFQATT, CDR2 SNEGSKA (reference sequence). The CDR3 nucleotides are TGCAGTGCTAGAGATTTTGGGACTAGTGGGCAGGAGCAGTACTTC. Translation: CSARDFGTSGQEQYF.

The DNA for the CDR3 is TGTGCCAGCGGTGGATCCAGTAGGGACTATGGCTACACCTTC. Translating gives CASGGSSRDYGYTF. V usage is TRBV6-5 and J usage is TRBJ1-2, with D uncertain. The length of the CDR3 is 14 residues. Germline V CDR1 and CDR2: MNHEY, SVGAGI. Trimming removed 8 bases from V and 3 bases from J, with 16 bases in between.

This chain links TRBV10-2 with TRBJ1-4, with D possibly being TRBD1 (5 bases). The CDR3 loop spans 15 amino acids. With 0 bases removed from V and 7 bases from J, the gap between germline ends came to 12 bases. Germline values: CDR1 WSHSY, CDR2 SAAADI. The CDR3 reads CASSESWQGGEKLFF. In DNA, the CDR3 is TGCGCCAGCAGTGAGTCGTGGCAGGGTGGTGAAAAACTGTTTTTT.

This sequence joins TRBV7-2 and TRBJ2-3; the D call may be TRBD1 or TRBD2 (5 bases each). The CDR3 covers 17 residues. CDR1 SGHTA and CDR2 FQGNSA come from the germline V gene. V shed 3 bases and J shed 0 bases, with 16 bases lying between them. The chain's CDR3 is CASSLYLGAGSTDTQYF. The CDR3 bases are TGTGCCAGCAGCTTGTACCTCGGGGCGGGTAGCACAGATACGCAGTATTTT.

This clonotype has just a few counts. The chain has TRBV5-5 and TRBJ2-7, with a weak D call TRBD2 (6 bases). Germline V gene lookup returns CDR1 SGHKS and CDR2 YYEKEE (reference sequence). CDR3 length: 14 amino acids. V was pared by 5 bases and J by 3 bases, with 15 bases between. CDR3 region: CASSLSGEVYEQYF. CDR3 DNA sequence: TGTGCCAGCAGTCTTAGCGGAGAAGTCTACGAGCAGTACTTC.

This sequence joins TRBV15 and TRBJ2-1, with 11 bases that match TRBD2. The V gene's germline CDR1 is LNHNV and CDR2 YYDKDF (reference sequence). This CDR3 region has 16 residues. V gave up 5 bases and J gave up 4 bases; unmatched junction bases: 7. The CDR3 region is CATSGPTSGRYNEQFF. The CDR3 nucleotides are TGTGCCACCAGCGGCCCTACTAGCGGGAGATACAATGAGCAGTTCTTC. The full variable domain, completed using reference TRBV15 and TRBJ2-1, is DAMVIQNPRYQVTQFGKPVTLSCSQTLNHNVMYWYQQKSSQAPKLLFHYYDKDFNNEADTPDNFQSRRPNTSFCFLDIRSPGLGDTAMYLCATSGPTSGRYNEQFFGPGTRLTVL.

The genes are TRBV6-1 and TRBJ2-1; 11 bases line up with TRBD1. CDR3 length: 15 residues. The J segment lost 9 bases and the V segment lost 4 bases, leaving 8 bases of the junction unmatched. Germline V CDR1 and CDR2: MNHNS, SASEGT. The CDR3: CASSVGTGGMCEQFF. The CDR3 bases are TGTGCCAGCAGTGTTGGGACAGGGGGAATGTGTGAGCAGTTCTTC.

Here the CDR3 reads CSARRSRADNEQFF. CDR3 bases: TGCAGCGCGCGAAGGTCTAGGGCCGACAATGAGCAGTTCTTC. The rearrangement links TRBV29-1 to TRBJ2-1; D is uncertain. The CDR3 has 14 residues. Trimming left V 7 bases short and J 5 bases short, with 18 bases between. The V gene's germline CDR1 is SQVTM and CDR2 ANQGSEA.

For the CDR3, the DNA is TGTGCCAGCAGTTACGAAGGACAGGATAATTCACCCCTCCACTTT. Protein: CASSYEGQDNSPLHF. The chain uses TRBV6-6 and TRBJ1-6; TRBD1 aligns across 7 bases. Germline loops: CDR1 MNHNY, CDR2 SVGAGI (reference sequence). V was clipped by 2 bases and J by 5 bases; unmatched bases: 3. CDR3 size: 15 residues.

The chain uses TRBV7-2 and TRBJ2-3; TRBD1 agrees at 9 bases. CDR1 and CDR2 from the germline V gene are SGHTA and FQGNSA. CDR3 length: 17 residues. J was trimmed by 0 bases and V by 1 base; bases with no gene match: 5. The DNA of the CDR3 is TGTGCCAGCAGCTTAGAGGGACAGGGTCTCAGCACAGATACGCAGTATTTT. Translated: CASSLEGQGLSTDTQYF.

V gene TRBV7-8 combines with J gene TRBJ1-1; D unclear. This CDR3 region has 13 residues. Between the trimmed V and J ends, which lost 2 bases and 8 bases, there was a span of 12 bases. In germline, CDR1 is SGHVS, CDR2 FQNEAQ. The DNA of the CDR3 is TGTGCCAGCAGCTTAACGCTTGGGATAGAAGCTTTCTTT. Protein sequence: CASSLTLGIEAFF.